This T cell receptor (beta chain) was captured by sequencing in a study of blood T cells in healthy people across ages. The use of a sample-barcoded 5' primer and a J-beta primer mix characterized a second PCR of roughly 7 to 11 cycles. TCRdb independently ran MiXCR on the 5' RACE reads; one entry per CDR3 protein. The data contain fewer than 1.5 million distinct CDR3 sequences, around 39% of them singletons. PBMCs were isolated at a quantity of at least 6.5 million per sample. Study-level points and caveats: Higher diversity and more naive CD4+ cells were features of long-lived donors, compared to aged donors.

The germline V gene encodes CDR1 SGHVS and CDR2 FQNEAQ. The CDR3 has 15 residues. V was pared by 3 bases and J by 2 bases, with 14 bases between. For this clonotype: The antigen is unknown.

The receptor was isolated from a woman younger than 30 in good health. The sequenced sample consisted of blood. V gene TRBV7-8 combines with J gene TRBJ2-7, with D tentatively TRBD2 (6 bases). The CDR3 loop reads CASSFGRDSTYEQYF. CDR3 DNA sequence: TGTGCCAGCAGCTTCGGCCGGGACTCGACCTACGAGCAGTACTTC.